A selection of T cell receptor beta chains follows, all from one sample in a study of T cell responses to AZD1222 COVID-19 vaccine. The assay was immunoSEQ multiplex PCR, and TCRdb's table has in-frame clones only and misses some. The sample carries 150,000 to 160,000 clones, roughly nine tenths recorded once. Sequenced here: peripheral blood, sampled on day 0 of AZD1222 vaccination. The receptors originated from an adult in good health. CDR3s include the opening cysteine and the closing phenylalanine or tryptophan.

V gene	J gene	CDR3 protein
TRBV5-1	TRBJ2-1	CASSNLAGDYNEQFF
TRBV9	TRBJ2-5	CASSGQLQETQYF
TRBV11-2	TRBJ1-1	CASSLGKNTEAFF
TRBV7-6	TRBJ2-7	CASSLGNDRHYEQYF
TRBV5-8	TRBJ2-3	CASSYRASAGTDTQYF
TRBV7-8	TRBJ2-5	CASTRGDRGFETQYF
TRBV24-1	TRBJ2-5	CATSDPLAGGETQYF
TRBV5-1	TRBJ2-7	CASSLGGSSSYEQYF
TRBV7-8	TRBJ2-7	CASSLPLAGGGEQYF
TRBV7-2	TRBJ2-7	CASSLTSGSHEQYF
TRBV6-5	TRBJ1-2	CASSYGGANYGYTF
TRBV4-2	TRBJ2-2	CATSWGENTGELFF
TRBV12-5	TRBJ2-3	CASGLAGTSGSTDTQYF
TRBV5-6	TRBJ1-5	CASSLGYGTGSSNQPQHF
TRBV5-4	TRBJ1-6	CASSQSGGSSYNSPLHF
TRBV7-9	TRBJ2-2	CASSSDRFTGELFF
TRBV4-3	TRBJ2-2	CASSQDFELAGGRGGELFF
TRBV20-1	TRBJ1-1	CSASSRDEAFF
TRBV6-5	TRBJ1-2	CASSGQEIGGYTF
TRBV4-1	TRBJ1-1	CASRAIFRTENTEAFF
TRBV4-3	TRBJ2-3	CASSQEARQARPDTQYF
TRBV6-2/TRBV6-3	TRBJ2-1	CASSPGGSGSSYNEQFF
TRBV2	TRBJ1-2	CASSRQGYGYTF
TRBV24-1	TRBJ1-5	CATSPGFNQPQHF
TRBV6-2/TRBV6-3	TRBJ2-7	CASSFHRDYEQYF
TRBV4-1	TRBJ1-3	CASSEGQGASGNTIYF
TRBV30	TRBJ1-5	CAWSNGQAISLGPQHF
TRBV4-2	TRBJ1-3	CASSQDPGILGTIYF
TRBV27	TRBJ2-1	CASSFTSGSYNEQFF
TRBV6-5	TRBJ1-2	CASRTGGGYGYTF
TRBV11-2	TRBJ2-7	CASSFSLAYEQYF
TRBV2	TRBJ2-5	CASRKDGEETQYF
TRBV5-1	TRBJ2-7	CASSLARTGGVVQYF
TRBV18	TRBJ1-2	CASSAGANYGYTF
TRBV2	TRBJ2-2	CASSATGGISGELFF
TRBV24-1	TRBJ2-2	CATSDFRQGSTGELFF
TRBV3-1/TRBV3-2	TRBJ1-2	CASSQDQGSYGYTF
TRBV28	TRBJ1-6	CASKIQGLRSPLHF
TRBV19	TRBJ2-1	CASSIWAGATYNEQFF
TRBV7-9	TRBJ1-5	CASSQGQQPQHF
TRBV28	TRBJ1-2	CAGQSTNNYGYTF
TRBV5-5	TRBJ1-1	CASSLARVLPEAFF
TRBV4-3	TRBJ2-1	CASSQDEGPGQPYNEQFF
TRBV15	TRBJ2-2	CASRTRSTGELFF
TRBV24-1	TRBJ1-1	CATRRDYDTEAFF
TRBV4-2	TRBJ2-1	CASSPALDGRVNEQFF
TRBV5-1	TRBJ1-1	CASSSTGRTEAFF
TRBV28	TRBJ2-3	CASRRLSGRPTGTQYF
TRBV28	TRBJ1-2	CASSPLQRTYGYTF
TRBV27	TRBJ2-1	CASSLRVHSYNEQFF
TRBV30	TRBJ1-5	CAWSARGGMGNQPQHF
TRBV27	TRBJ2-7	CASSSPGEQYF
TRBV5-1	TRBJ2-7	CASSLVGRSEQYF
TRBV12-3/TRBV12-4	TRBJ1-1	CASQGQGYTEAFF
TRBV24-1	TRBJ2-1	CATSDTTASGLRNEQFF
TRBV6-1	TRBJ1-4	CASSEQGSTNEKLFF
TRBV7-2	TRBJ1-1	CASSLRNLNTEAFF
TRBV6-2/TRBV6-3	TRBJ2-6	CASSIGVGANVLTF
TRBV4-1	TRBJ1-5	CASSQVAVGQPQHF
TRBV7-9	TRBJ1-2	CASSATAYGYTF